These T cell receptor beta chains were read from a single sample in a study of cytomegalovirus exposure and HLA in healthy donors. The protocol was immunoSEQ multiplex PCR, while the TCRdb copy is restricted to in-frame clones and leaves out a portion. In the table there are under 200,000 clones, over 75% of which are singletons. Sequenced: PBMCs. Receptors originate from a woman aged 45-65 years in good health and CMV-seronegative. CDR3s leave out the opening cysteine and the closing phenylalanine or tryptophan. Not every row has a clone size; where given, it reads once, few, many or a size class.

>11|NA|TRBJ2-7|TRBV25-1
ASIQDGSYEQY
>11|once|TRBJ2-5|TRBV18
ASSPPQGETQY
>10|NA|TRBJ2-7|TRBV5-1
ASSSYSYEQY
>11|NA|TRBJ2-2|TRBV5-5
ASSHTGGKGLF
>14|NA|TRBJ1-1|TRBV4-3
ASSLKGGRVDTEAF
>13|NA|TRBJ2-7|TRBV11-3
ASSPGTAFPYEQY
>11|NA|TRBJ2-3|TRBV15
ATSFLLADAQY
>13|NA|TRBJ1-1|TRBV5-6
ASSSPRDRAFEAF
>14|NA|TRBJ1-1|TRBV27
ASSDLWAGLNTEAF
>12|NA|TRBJ2-2|TRBV29-1
SVVDSAGTGELF
>11|NA|TRBJ1-2|TRBV2
ASRGTGVYGYT
>12|NA|NA|TRBV6-5
ASSYRGDSYEQY
>14|NA|NA|TRBV5-4
ASSAQAGGPPHEQY
>9|few|TRBJ2-7|TRBV30
AWSVLREQY
>16|few|TRBJ2-7|TRBV7-6
ASSFVTTQGTGGGEQY
>13|few|TRBJ2-2|TRBV5-6
ASSTTGVNTGELF
>9|few|TRBJ2-7|TRBV5-6
ASSYNYEQY
>14|NA|TRBJ2-1|TRBV2
ASSQPGVGSYNEQF
>15|NA|TRBJ2-7|TRBV4-3
ASSQAPTSGGSDEQY
>12|NA|TRBJ2-7|TRBV10-2
ASSEGAATYEQY
>16|NA|TRBJ1-1|TRBV10-1
ASSEFVAGTLNVAEAF
>13|NA|TRBJ2-5|TRBV18
ASSPRDRGGQTQY
>15|few|TRBJ1-5|TRBV28
ASSFWGQASSYQPQH
>13|NA|TRBJ2-1|TRBV13
ASSQNGGAFDEQF
>11|NA|TRBJ2-4|TRBV6-5
ASKGLAKNIQY
>10|NA|TRBJ1-1|TRBV6-6
ASRQGTIEAF
>14|once|TRBJ1-3|TRBV4-1
ASSYTSRGSGNTIY
>11|NA|TRBJ1-3|TRBV28
ASGLHRGNTIY
>14|NA|TRBJ1-2|TRBV6-4
ASSPALWGPIYGYT
>12|NA|TRBJ2-1|TRBV2
ASCTAGLNNEQF
>13|NA|NA|TRBV18
ASSLEMAGDYEQY
>12|NA|TRBJ1-2|TRBV6-5
ASSGNRVFGGYT